The clone carrying this T cell receptor beta chain was seen a handful of times. Its antigen is unknown. Germline values: CDR1 GTSNPN, CDR2 SVGIG (reference sequence). The CDR3 spans 14 residues. V lost 2 bases and J 1 base, leaving 9 bases between the germline ends. Every bit of the isolated RNA underwent reverse transcription, so sequencing read expressed TCRB transcripts. Sequencing was performed with immunoSEQ multiplex PCR; in TCRdb, only in-frame clones are kept and a portion is missing. Of 350,000 to 450,000 clones in the sample, about 15% were seen once. The source of the sample is a study of beta chain features in type 1 diabetes. Study-wide points: Shorter templates may be favored by PCR, equally so in patients and controls. Researchers report that Type 1 diabetes patients had moderately but significantly shorter TCRB CDR3s across all four CD4+ subsets.

Specimen: naive CD4+ T cells from blood. V and J are TRBV30 and TRBJ1-5, with a weak D call TRBD1 (6 bases). This TCR was sampled from a woman between 18 and 30 years old in good health. In DNA, the CDR3 is TGTGCCTGGAGTCCGGGGACAAGCAATCAGCCCCAGCATTTT. Translation gives CAWSPGTSNQPQHF.